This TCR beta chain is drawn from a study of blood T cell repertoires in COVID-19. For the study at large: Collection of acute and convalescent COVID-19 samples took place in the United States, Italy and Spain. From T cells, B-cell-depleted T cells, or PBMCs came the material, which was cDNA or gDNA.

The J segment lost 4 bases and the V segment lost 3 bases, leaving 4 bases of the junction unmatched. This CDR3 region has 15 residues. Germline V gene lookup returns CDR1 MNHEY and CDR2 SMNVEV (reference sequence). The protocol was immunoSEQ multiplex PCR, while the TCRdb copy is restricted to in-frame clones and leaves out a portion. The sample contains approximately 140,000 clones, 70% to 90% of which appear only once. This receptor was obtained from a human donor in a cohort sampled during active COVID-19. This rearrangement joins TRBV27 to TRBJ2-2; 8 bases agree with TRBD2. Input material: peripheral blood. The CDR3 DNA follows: TGTGCCAGCAGTTTCATAGCGGGACGCACCGGGGAGCTGTTTTTT. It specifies CASSFIAGRTGELFF.